This T cell receptor (beta chain) was profiled in a study of cytotoxic CD8 clonotypes in ibrutinib-treated CLL. Study results and limitations: Patients showed higher baseline clonality than age-matched healthy donors, and it tracked circulating CD8+ T-cell counts.

This clone was seen a single time. The antigen is not known. In germline, CDR1 is MGHDK, CDR2 SYGVNS. The CDR3 runs to 14 residues. V was pared by 4 bases and J by 7 bases, with 17 bases between. Data came from immunoSEQ multiplex PCR; TCRdb stores just in-frame clones and leaves some out. Found here are 130,000 or so clones, about 72% of them singletons; the top ten hold roughly a quarter. The specimen was PBMCs, collected after 12 months of ibrutinib treatment. This chain links TRBV25-1 with TRBJ2-7, with a weak D call TRBD1 (6 bases). The TCR comes from a human donor with chronic lymphocytic leukemia. CDR3 in DNA: TGTGCCAGCAGTGTACCAGGGGCCCTGGGGGAGCAGTACTTC. Protein sequence: CASSVPGALGEQYF.